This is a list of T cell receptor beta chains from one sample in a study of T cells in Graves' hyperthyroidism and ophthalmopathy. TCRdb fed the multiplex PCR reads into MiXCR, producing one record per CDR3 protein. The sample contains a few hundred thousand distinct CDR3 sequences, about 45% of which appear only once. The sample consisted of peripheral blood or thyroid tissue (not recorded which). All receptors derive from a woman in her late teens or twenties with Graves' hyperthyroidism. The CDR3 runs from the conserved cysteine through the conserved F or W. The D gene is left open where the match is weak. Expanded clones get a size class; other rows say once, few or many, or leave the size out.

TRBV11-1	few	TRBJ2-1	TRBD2	CASSLELAGGVEQFF	TGTGCCAGCAGCTTAGAACTAGCGGGAGGAGTTGAGCAGTTCTTC
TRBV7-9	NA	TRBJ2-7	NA	CASSWRAF	TGTGCCAGCAGCTGGAGGGCCTTC
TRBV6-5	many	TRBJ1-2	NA	CASRENYGYTF	TGTGCCAGCAGGGAGAACTATGGCTACACCTTC
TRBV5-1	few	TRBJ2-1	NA	CASGGQDNEQFF	TGCGCCAGCGGTGGGCAGGACAATGAGCAGTTCTTC
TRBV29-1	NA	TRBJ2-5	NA	CSVGAKQGGQETQYF	TGCAGCGTTGGTGCTAAACAGGGGGGGCAAGAGACCCAGTACTTC
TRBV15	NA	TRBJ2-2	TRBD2	CATSNLAGRNTGELFF	TGTGCCACCAGCAACCTAGCGGGCAGGAACACCGGGGAGCTGTTTTTT
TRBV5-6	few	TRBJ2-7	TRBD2	CASSLGITGTSFHEQYF	TGTGCCAGCAGCTTGGGGATTACCGGGACTAGCTTCCACGAGCAGTACTTC
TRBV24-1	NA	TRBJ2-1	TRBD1	CATSDLTPRTGSYNEQFF	TGTGCCACCAGTGATTTGACACCGCGGACAGGCTCCTACAATGAGCAGTTCTTC
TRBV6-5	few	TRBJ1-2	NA	CASSYAYVARAGGYTF	TGTGCCAGCAGTTACGCTTATGTAGCCAGGGCCGGGGGCTACACCTTC
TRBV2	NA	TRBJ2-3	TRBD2	CASSMGREGRADTQYF	TGTGCCAGCAGTATGGGACGGGAGGGCCGTGCAGATACGCAGTATTTT
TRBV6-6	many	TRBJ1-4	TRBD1	CASRGQANEKLFF	TGTGCCAGCAGGGGACAGGCGAATGAAAAACTGTTTTTT
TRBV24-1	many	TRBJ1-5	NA	CATSSQGAGNQPQHF	TGTGCCACCAGCTCACAGGGTGCCGGCAATCAGCCCCAGCATTTT
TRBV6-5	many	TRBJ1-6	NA	CASSSEVSSYNSPLHF	TGTGCCAGCAGTTCCGAGGTCAGCTCCTATAATTCACCCCTCCACTTT
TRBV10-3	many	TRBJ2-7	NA	CAISEFGPGRDHEQYF	TGTGCCATCAGTGAATTTGGGCCCGGCAGGGACCACGAGCAGTACTTC
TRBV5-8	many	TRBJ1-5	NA	CASSRSGSYQPQHF	TGTGCCAGCAGCCGCTCAGGGAGCTATCAGCCCCAGCATTTT
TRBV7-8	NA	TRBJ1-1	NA	CASGRDGGAGAFF	TGTGCCAGCGGCCGGGACGGGGGGGCTGGCGCTTTCTTT
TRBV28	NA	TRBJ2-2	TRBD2	CASSLSGRIGELFF	TGTGCCAGCAGTCTTAGCGGGAGGATCGGGGAGCTGTTTTTT
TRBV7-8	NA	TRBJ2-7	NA	CASFARLSYVGEQYF	TGTGCCAGCTTCGCCAGACTATCCTATGTCGGCGAGCAGTACTTC
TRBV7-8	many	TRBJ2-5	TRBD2	CASSRTSGRQETQYF	TGTGCCAGCAGCCGGACTAGCGGGAGGCAAGAGACCCAGTACTTC
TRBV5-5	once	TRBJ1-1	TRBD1	CASSSNAGTENTEAFF	TGTGCCAGCAGCTCAAACGCCGGGACAGAGAACACTGAAGCTTTCTTT
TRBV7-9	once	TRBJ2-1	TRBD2	CASSPSGRNEQFF	TGTGCCAGCAGCCCTAGCGGGAGAAATGAGCAGTTCTTC
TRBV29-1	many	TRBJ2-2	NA	CSVVASGVGELFF	TGCAGCGTTGTTGCGTCAGGGGTCGGGGAGCTGTTTTTT
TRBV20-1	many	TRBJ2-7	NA	CSASPSNYEQYF	TGCAGTGCTAGCCCATCAAATTACGAGCAGTACTTC
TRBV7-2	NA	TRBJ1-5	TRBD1	CAPPHGQGNQPQHF	TGTGCTCCTCCACACGGACAGGGAAATCAGCCCCAGCATTTT
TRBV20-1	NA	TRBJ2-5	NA	CSAKKVAVQETQYF	TGCAGTGCCAAAAAGGTAGCGGTACAAGAGACCCAGTACTTC
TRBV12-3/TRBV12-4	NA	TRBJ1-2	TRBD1	CASSTGQGRYGYTF	TGTGCCAGCAGTACTGGACAGGGGAGATATGGCTACACCTTC
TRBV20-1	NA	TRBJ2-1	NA	CSARGGALGYNEQFF	TGCAGTGCTAGGGGCGGGGCCCTGGGCTACAATGAGCAGTTCTTC
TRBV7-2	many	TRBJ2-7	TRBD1	CASSLDRGRGEQYF	TGTGCCAGCAGCTTAGACAGGGGCCGAGGAGAGCAGTACTTC
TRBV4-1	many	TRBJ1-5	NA	CASSQELGYQPQHF	TGCGCCAGCAGCCAAGAGCTGGGATATCAGCCCCAGCATTTT
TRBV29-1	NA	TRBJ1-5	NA	CSVEAGGQPQHF	TGCAGCGTTGAGGCGGGAGGGCAGCCCCAGCATTTT
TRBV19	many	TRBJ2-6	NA	CASSTFERANVLTF	TGTGCCAGTAGTACCTTCGAGAGGGCCAACGTCCTGACTTTC
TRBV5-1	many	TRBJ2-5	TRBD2	CASSKSGGLETQYF	TGCGCCAGCAGCAAATCGGGGGGATTAGAGACCCAGTACTTC
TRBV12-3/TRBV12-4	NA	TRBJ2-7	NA	CARSFSGITYEQYF	TGTGCCAGAAGTTTTTCGGGAATTACCTACGAGCAGTACTTC
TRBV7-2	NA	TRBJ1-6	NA	CASSYYLEGSPLHF	TGTGCCAGCAGCTACTATCTCGAGGGTTCACCCCTCCACTTT
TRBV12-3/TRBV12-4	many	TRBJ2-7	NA	CASSLVAGGTYEQYF	TGTGCCAGCAGTTTAGTGGCAGGAGGGACCTACGAGCAGTACTTC
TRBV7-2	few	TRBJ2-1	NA	CASSLRVGGPYNEQFF	TGTGCCAGCAGCTTAAGGGTGGGAGGACCCTACAATGAGCAGTTCTTC
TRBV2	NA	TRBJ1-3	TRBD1	CARDGGTGSPTSGNTIYF	TGTGCTAGAGATGGCGGGACAGGGTCTCCTACCTCTGGAAACACCATATATTTT
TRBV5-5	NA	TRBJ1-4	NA	CASSLEGPTNKKLFF	TGTGCCAGCAGCTTAGAGGGACCTACTAATAAAAAACTGTTTTTT
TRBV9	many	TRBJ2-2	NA	CASSVVATATGELFF	TGTGCCAGCAGCGTAGTAGCGACAGCGACCGGGGAGCTGTTTTTT
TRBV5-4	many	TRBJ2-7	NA	CASSPGTAEYEQYF	TGTGCCAGCAGTCCCGGGACGGCGGAATACGAGCAGTACTTC
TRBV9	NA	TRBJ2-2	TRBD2	CASSQDYKMWSGRRPGELFF	TGTGCCAGCAGCCAAGATTATAAGATGTGGAGCGGGAGGCGTCCCGGGGAGCTGTTTTTT
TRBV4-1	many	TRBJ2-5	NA	CASSQIPARGSETQYF	TGCGCCAGCAGCCAAATTCCAGCGCGAGGCTCAGAGACCCAGTACTTC
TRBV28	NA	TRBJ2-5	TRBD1	CAAGGAGQETQYF	TGTGCCGCAGGGGGCGCGGGCCAAGAGACCCAGTACTTC
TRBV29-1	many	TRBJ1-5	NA	CSAAENSNQPQHF	TGCAGCGCTGCGGAGAATAGCAATCAGCCCCAGCATTTT
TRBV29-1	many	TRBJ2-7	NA	CSVEDRGPYEQYF	TGCAGCGTTGAAGATCGGGGACCCTACGAGCAGTACTTC
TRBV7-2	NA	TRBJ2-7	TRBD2	CASSSELAGAYEQYF	TGTGCCAGCAGCTCGGAACTAGCGGGAGCCTACGAGCAGTACTTC
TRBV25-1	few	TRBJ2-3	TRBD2	CASTSSGASTDTQYF	TGTGCCAGCACATCTAGCGGAGCGAGCACAGATACGCAGTATTTT
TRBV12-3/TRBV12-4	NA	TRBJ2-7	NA	CASSLTSDYEQYF	TGTGCCAGCAGCCTCACGTCCGATTACGAGCAGTACTTC
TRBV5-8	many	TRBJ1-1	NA	CASSPSWATNTEAFF	TGTGCCAGCAGCCCTTCCTGGGCCACGAACACTGAAGCTTTCTTT
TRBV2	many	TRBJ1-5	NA	CASTKETVANQPQHF	TGTGCCAGCACCAAGGAGACAGTCGCTAATCAGCCCCAGCATTTT